The present entry profiles one TCR beta chain with its context. The data were produced by immunoSEQ multiplex PCR, yet TCRdb's version contains in-frame clones alone and is incomplete. In the table there are approximately 110,000 clones, just over 90% of which are singletons. This sample stems from a study of T cells after somatic rescue of genetic block. The germline V gene has CDR1 MGHRA and CDR2 YSYEKL. There are 17 residues in the CDR3. The V gene end was trimmed by 0 bases and the J gene end by 0 bases; junction bases not matched to a gene: 3. The sample comprised peripheral blood mononuclear cells (PBMCs). This clonotype was sampled from a woman under 30. V usage is TRBV4-1 and J usage is TRBJ2-3, with 10 bases fitting TRBD2. The DNA of the CDR3 is TGCGCCAGCAGCCAAGACCAGCGGGGGGGCAGCACAGATACGCAGTATTTT. It translates to CASSQDQRGGSTDTQYF.